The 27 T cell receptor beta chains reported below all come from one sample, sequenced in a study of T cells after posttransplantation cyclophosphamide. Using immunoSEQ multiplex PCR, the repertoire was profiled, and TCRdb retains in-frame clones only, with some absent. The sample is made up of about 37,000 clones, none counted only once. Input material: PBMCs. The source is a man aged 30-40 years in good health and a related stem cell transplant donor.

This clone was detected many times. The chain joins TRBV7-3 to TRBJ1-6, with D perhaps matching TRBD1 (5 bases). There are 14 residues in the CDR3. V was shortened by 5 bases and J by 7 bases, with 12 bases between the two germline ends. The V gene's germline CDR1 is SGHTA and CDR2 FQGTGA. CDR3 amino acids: CASSLNAGNSPLHF. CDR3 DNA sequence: TGTGCCAGCAGCCTAAACGCAGGGAATTCACCCCTCCACTTT.

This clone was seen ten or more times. CDR3: CASRPGGLSGNTIYF. In DNA form, the CDR3 reads TGTGCCAGTAGACCAGGGGGACTCTCTGGAAACACCATATATTTT. The V gene is TRBV19, the J gene TRBJ1-3, with 7 positions matching TRBD1. Looked up from germline, CDR1 is LNHDA and CDR2 is SQIVND (reference sequence). Trimming removed 6 bases from V and 0 bases from J; junction bases left unmatched: 5. CDR3 size: 15 residues.

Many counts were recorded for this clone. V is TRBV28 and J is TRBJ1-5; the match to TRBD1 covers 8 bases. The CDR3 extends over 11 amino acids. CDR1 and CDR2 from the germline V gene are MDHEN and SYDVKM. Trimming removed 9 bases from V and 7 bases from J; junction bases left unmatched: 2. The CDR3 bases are TGTGCCAGTAACAGGGGGCAGCCCCAGCATTTT. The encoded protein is CASNRGQPQHF.

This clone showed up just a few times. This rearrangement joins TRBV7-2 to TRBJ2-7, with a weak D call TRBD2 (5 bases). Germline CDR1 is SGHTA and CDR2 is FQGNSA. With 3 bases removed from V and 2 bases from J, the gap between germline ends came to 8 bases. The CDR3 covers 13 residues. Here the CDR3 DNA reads TGTGCCAGCAGCTTGGACTCGGCCTACGAGCAGTACTTC. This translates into CASSLDSAYEQYF.

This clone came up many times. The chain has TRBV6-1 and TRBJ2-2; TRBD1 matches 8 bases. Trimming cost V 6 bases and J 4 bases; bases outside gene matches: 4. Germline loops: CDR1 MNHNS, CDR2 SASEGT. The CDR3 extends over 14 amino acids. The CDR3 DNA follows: TGTGCCAGCAGGGTGACAGGGGCCACCGGGGAGCTGTTTTTT. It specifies CASRVTGATGELFF.

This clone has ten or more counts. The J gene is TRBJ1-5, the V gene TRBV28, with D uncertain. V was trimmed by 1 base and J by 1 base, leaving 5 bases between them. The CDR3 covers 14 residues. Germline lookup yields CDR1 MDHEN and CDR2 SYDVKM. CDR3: CASSLSGSNQPQHF. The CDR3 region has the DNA TGTGCCAGCAGTTTATCGGGGAGCAATCAGCCCCAGCATTTT.

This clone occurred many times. CDR3 in amino acids: CASSLHGDHQETQYF. CDR3 DNA: TGTGCCAGCAGCTTACACGGGGATCACCAAGAGACCCAGTACTTC. The chain combines TRBV7-8 with TRBJ2-5; the D gene is possibly TRBD2 (5 bases). Per the germline V gene, CDR1 is SGHVS and CDR2 is FQNEAQ. V lost 2 bases to trimming and J lost 0 bases, with 10 bases between them. This CDR3 comprises 15 residues.

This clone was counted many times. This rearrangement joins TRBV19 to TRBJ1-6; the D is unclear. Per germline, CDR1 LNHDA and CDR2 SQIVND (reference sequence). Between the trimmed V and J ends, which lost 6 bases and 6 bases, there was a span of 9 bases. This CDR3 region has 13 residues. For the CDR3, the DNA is TGTGCCAGTAGCACGACGGGTAATTCACCCCTCCACTTT. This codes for CASSTTGNSPLHF.

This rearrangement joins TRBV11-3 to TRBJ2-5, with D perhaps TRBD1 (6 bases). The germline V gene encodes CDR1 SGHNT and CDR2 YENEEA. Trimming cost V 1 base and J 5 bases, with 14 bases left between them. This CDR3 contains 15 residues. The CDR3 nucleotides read TGTGCCAGCAGCTTAGGGGGGCCGATGGGTGAGACCCAGTACTTC. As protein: CASSLGGPMGETQYF.

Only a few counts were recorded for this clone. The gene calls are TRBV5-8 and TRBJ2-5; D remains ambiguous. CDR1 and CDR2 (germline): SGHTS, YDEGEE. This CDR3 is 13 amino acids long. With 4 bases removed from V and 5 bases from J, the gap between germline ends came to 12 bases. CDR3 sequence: CASSKDTTETQYF. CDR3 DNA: TGTGCCAGCAGCAAAGACACAACCGAGACCCAGTACTTC. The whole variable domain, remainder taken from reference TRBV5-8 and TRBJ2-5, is EAGVTQSPTHLIKTRGQQATLRCSPISGHTSVYWYQQALGLGLQFLLWYDEGEERNRGNFPPRFSGRQFPNYSSELNVNALELEDSALYLCASSKDTTETQYFGPGTRLLVL.

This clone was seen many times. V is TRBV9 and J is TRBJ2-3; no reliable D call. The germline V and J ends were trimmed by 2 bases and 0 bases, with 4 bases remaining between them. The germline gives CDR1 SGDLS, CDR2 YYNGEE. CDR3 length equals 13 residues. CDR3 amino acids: CASSVTSTDTQYF. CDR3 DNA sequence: TGTGCCAGCAGCGTGACTAGCACAGATACGCAGTATTTT.

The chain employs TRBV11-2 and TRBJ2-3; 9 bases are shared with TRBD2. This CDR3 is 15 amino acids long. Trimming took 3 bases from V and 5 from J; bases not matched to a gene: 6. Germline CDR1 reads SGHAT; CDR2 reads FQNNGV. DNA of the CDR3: TGTGCCAGCAGCTTTACCGGGACTAGCCGAGATACGCAGTATTTT. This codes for CASSFTGTSRDTQYF.

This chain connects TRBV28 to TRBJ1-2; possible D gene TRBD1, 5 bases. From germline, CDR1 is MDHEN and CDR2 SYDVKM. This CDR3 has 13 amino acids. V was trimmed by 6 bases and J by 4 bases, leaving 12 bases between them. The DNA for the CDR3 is TGTGCCAGCAGGCGGGGCCAGGGCTATGGCTACACCTTC. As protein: CASRRGQGYGYTF.

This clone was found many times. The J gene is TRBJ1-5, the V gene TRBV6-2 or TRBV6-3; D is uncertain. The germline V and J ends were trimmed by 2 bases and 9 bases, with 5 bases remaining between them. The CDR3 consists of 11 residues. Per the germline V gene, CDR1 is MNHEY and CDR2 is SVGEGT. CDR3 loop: CASSYKGPQHF. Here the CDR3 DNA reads TGTGCCAGCAGTTACAAGGGGCCCCAGCATTTT.

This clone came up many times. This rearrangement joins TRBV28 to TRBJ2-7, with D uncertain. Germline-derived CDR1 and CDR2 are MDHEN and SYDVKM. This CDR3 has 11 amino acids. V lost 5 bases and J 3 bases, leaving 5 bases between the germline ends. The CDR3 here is CASSQIYEQYF. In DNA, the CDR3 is TGTGCCAGCAGTCAGATCTACGAGCAGTACTTC.

CDR3 loop: CASSYSGRGGHLEPQYF. The DNA of the CDR3 is TGTGCCAGCAGTTACTCTGGGCGGGGGGGCCATCTGGAGCCCCAGTACTTC. The rearrangement joins TRBV6-2 or TRBV6-3 to TRBJ2-5; 9 nucleotides align to TRBD2. CDR1 MNHEY and CDR2 SVGEGT come from the germline V gene. J was trimmed by 9 bases and V by 0 bases; bases with no gene match: 14. This CDR3 has 17 amino acids.

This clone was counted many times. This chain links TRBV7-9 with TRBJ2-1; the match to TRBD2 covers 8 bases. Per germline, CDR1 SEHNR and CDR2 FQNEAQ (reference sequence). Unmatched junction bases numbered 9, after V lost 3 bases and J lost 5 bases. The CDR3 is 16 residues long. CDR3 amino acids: CASSFRGGTANNEQFF. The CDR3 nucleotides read TGTGCCAGCAGCTTCCGGGGGGGGACCGCCAACAATGAGCAGTTCTTC.

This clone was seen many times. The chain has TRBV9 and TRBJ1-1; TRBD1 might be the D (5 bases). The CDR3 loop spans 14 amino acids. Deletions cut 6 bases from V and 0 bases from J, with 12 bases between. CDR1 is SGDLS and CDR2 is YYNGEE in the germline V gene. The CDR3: CASTRGEMNTEAFF. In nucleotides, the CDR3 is TGTGCCAGCACCCGGGGGGAAATGAACACTGAAGCTTTCTTT.

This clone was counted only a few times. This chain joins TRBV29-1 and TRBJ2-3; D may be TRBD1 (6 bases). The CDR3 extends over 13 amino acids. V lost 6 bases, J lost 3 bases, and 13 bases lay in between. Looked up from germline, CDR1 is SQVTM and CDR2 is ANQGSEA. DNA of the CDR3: TGCAGCGTCGCAGGGGTAGTGACAGATACGCAGTATTTT. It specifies CSVAGVVTDTQYF.

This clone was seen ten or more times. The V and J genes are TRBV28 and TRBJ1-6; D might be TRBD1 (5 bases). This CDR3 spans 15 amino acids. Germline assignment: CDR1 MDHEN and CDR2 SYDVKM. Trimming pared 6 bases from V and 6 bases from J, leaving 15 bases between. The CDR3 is CASSPTVTGNSPLHF. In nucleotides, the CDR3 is TGTGCCAGCAGCCCGACAGTGACCGGTAATTCACCCCTCCACTTT. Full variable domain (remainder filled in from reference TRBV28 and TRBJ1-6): DVKVTQSSRYLVKRTGEKVFLECVQDMDHENMFWYRQDPGLGLRLIYFSYDVKMKEKGDIPEGYSVSREKKERFSLILESASTNQTSMYLCASSPTVTGNSPLHFGNGTRLTVT.

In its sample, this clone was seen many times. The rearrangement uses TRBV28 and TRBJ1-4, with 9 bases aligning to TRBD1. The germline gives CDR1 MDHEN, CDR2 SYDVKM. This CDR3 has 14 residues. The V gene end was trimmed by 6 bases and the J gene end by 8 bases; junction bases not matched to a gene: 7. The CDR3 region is CASSAGTGNEKLFF. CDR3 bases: TGTGCCAGCAGCGCCGGGACAGGGAACGAAAAACTGTTTTTT.

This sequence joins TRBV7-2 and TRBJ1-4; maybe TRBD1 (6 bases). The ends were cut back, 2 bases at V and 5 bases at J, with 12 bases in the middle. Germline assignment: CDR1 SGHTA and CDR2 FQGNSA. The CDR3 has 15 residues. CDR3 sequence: CASSLWGGRNEKLFF. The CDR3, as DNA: TGTGCCAGCAGCTTATGGGGGGGGCGAAATGAAAAACTGTTTTTT.

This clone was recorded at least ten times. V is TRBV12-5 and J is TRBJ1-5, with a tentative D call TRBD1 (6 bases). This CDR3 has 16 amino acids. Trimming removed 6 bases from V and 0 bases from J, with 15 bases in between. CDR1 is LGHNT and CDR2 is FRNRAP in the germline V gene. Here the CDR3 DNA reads TGTGCTAGTGGACCCGACAGGACCTTTAGCAATCAGCCCCAGCATTTT. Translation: CASGPDRTFSNQPQHF.

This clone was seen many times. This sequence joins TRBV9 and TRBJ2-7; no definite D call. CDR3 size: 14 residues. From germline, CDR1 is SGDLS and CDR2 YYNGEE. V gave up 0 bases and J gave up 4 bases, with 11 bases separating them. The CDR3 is CASSVATTSYEQYF. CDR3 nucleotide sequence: TGTGCCAGCAGCGTAGCGACAACCAGTTACGAGCAGTACTTC.

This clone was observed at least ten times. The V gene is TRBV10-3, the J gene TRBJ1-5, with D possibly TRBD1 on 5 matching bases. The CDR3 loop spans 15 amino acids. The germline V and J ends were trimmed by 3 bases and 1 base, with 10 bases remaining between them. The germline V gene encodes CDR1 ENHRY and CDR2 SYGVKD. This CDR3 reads CAISDFRGSNQPQHF. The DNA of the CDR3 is TGTGCCATCAGTGACTTTAGGGGAAGCAATCAGCCCCAGCATTTT.

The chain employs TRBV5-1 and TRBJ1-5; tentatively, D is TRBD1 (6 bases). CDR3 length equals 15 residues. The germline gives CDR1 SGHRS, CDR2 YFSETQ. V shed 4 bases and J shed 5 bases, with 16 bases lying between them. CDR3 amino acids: CASSQDSGGYQPQHF. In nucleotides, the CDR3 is TGCGCCAGCAGCCAGGACAGTGGGGGTTATCAGCCCCAGCATTTT.

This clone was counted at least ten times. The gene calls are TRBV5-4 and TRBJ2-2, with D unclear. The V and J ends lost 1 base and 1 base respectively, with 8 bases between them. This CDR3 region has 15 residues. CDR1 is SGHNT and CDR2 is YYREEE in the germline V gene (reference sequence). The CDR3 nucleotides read TGTGCCAGCAGCTTGAAGAAGGGGAACACCGGGGAGCTGTTTTTT. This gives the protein CASSLKKGNTGELFF. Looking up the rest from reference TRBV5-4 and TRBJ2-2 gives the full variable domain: ETGVTQSPTHLIKTRGQQVTLRCSSQSGHNTVSWYQQALGQGPQFIFQYYREEENGRGNFPPRFSGLQFPNYSSELNVNALELDDSALYLCASSLKKGNTGELFFGEGSRLTVL.